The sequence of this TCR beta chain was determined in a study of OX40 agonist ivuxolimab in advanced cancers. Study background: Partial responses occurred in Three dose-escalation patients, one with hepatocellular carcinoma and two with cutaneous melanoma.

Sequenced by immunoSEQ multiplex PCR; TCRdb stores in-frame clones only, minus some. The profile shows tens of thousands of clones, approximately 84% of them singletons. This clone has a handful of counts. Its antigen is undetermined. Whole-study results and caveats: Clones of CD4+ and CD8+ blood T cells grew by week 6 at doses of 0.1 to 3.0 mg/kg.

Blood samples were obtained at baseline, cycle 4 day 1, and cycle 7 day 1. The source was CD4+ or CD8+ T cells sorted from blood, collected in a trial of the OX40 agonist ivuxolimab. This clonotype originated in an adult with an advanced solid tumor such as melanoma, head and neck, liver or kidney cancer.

CDR3 loop: CASSSPGSGSVTDTQYF. CDR3 sequence (DNA): TGTGCCAGCAGCTCCCCAGGGTCGGGATCGGTAACAGATACGCAGTATTTT. The gene calls are TRBV7-3 and TRBJ2-3, with D possibly called TRBD1 or TRBD2 (5 bases each). The germline CDR1 and CDR2 sequences are SGHTA and FQGTGA. The CDR3 length is 17 residues. Trimming shortened V by 4 bases and J by 3 bases, and 20 bases separated the two germline ends.